The 25 T cell receptor beta chains reported below all come from one sample, sequenced in a study of cytomegalovirus exposure and HLA in healthy donors. PCR was performed using 60 Vbeta and 13 Jbeta primers. TCRdb keeps only in-frame clones here, not all; method: immunoSEQ multiplex PCR. The table includes around 150,000 clones, about 64% detected once. The sequenced sample consisted of PBMCs. The receptor set was obtained from a woman younger than 45 in good health and CMV-seropositive.

The V call is TRBV7-9, the J call TRBJ2-5; D unclear. There are 12 residues in the CDR3. Looked up from germline, CDR1 is SEHNR and CDR2 is FQNEAQ (reference sequence). V was shortened by 11 bases and J by 6 bases, with 16 bases between the two germline ends. The CDR3 sequence: CAQVPFQKTQYF. Here the CDR3 DNA reads TGTGCCCAGGTCCCCTTTCAAAAGACCCAGTACTTC.

This sequence joins TRBV11-2 and TRBJ2-5; 10 positions agree with TRBD1. Looked up from germline, CDR1 is SGHAT and CDR2 is FQNNGV. Trimming cost V 4 bases and J 5 bases; bases outside gene matches: 4. The CDR3 totals 14 residues. The CDR3 DNA reads TGTGCCAGCAGCTACGGGACAGGGGCGGAGACCCAGTACTTC. Amino acids: CASSYGTGAETQYF. Filled out from reference TRBV11-2 and TRBJ2-5, the complete variable domain reads EAGVAQSPRYKIIEKRQSVAFWCNPISGHATLYWYQQILGQGPKLLIQFQNNGVVDDSQLPKDRFSAERLKGVDSTLKIQPAKLEDSAVYLCASSYGTGAETQYFGPGTRLLVL.

The sample holds a few counts of this clone. The rearrangement links TRBV10-3 to TRBJ2-3; 13 bases fit TRBD2. Germline loops: CDR1 ENHRY, CDR2 SYGVKD. V shed 4 bases and J 3 bases; nucleotides not matched to a gene: 1. This CDR3 contains 15 residues. DNA for the CDR3: TGTGCCATCAGTGCGACTAGCGGGGGGACAGATACGCAGTATTTT. Translating gives CAISATSGGTDTQYF.

A few counts support this clone. The genes are TRBV28 and TRBJ2-7; D is unclear. The germline V gene has CDR1 MDHEN and CDR2 SYDVKM. The CDR3 covers 14 residues. V lost 6 bases and J lost 0, with 12 bases in between. CDR3 protein: CASSPTQDSYEQYF. The CDR3 DNA reads TGTGCCAGCAGCCCTACTCAGGACTCCTACGAGCAGTACTTC. Complete variable domain (other parts from reference TRBV28 and TRBJ2-7): DVKVTQSSRYLVKRTGEKVFLECVQDMDHENMFWYRQDPGLGLRLIYFSYDVKMKEKGDIPEGYSVSREKKERFSLILESASTNQTSMYLCASSPTQDSYEQYFGPGTRLTVT.

The gene calls are TRBV5-6 and TRBJ1-3; no firm D call. V was cut by 4 bases and J by 0 bases, with 14 bases left in between. Germline V CDR1 and CDR2: SGHDT, YYEEEE. This CDR3 comprises 16 residues. The CDR3 DNA reads as TGTGCCAGCAGCCATCGCCGAGGGTACTCTGGAAACACCATATATTTT. It translates to CASSHRRGYSGNTIYF. Supplemented by reference TRBV5-6 and TRBJ1-3, the full variable domain reads DAGVTQSPTHLIKTRGQQVTLRCSPKSGHDTVSWYQQALGQGPQFIFQYYEEEERQRGNFPDRFSGHQFPNYSSELNVNALLLGDSALYLCASSHRRGYSGNTIYFGEGSWLTVV.

J is TRBJ2-3 and V is TRBV9; D possibly corresponds to TRBD1 (6 bases). The CDR3 runs to 13 residues. V was trimmed by 3 bases and J by 6 bases, leaving 11 bases between them. Germline V gene lookup returns CDR1 SGDLS and CDR2 YYNGEE. As DNA, the CDR3 is TGTGCCAGCAGCGCCTCCCAGGGGGATACGCAGTATTTT. Translated: CASSASQGDTQYF.

CDR3 bases: TGCGCCAGCAGCCCCCCTAGCGGGGCCTCCTACGAGCAGTACTTC. Protein sequence: CASSPPSGASYEQYF. This sequence joins TRBV5-1 and TRBJ2-5; 9 bases agree with TRBD2. The DNA end favors TRBJ2-7, so the J call may be wrong. The CDR3 has 15 amino acids. Germline V gene data show CDR1 as SGHRS and CDR2 as YFSETQ.

This chain connects TRBV10-3 to TRBJ1-2, with D tentatively TRBD1 (6 bases). Trimming stripped 8 bases from V and 0 bases from J, with 10 bases between. This CDR3 contains 13 residues. Germline V gene sequence: CDR1 ENHRY, CDR2 SYGVKD. The CDR3 DNA follows: TGTGCCATCGGGACACCCGCTAACTATGGCTACACCTTC. Its protein product is CAIGTPANYGYTF.

The chain employs TRBV7-2 and TRBJ2-5, with TRBD2 identical over 8 bases. The CDR3 spans 16 residues. Per germline, CDR1 SGHTA and CDR2 FQGNSA. V trimming: 1 base; J trimming: 4 bases; junction bases outside the gene matches: 8. The CDR3, as DNA: TGTGCCAGCAGCTTAGGGGGGGCGGGAGGACGAGAGACCCAGTACTTC. Amino acids: CASSLGGAGGRETQYF.

This clone was found once. This sequence joins TRBV19 and TRBJ1-2; 8 bases match TRBD1. The CDR3 extends over 13 amino acids. V was pared by 5 bases and J by 6 bases, with 5 bases of the junction left unmatched. The germline CDR1 and CDR2 sequences are LNHDA and SQIVND (reference sequence). In nucleotides, the CDR3 is TGTGCCAGTAGTCGGCAGGGGGCAAATGGCTACACCTTC. As protein: CASSRQGANGYTF. Complete variable domain (other parts from reference TRBV19 and TRBJ1-2): DGGITQSPKYLFRKEGQNVTLSCEQNLNHDAMYWYRQDPGQGLRLIYYSQIVNDFQKGDIAEGYSVSREKKESFPLTVTSAQKNPTAFYLCASSRQGANGYTFGSGTRLTVV.

This clone was seen more than once but under ten times. The genes are TRBV5-1 and TRBJ1-2; a possible D gene is TRBD1 (6 bases). The V gene's germline CDR1 is SGHRS and CDR2 YFSETQ. This CDR3 spans 14 amino acids. Trimming left V 1 base short and J 2 bases short, with 9 bases between. The CDR3 DNA reads TGCGCCAGCAGCTTGATCGGACAGAACTATGGCTACACCTTC. Translation gives CASSLIGQNYGYTF.

The chain employs TRBV4-1 and TRBJ1-6; TRBD1 is a possible D gene (6 bases). V dropped 4 bases and J dropped 8 bases, with 15 bases sitting between them. Germline CDR1 and CDR2: MGHRA and YSYEKL. The CDR3 has 15 amino acids. The CDR3: CASSPWDKGDSPLHF. CDR3 nucleotides: TGCGCCAGCAGCCCGTGGGACAAGGGTGATTCACCCCTCCACTTT.

As for this clone: One junction end disagrees with the germline gene, perhaps due to a read error. This chain joins TRBV29-1 and TRBJ1-1; a possible D gene is TRBD1 (6 bases). CDR3 length equals 12 residues. Per the germline V gene, CDR1 is SQVTM and CDR2 is ANQGSEA. The CDR3 is CSVATGLSDAFF. The CDR3 DNA sequence: TGCAGCGTTGCTACAGGGTTATCTGACGCTTTCTTT.

This clone was picked up one time. This chain joins TRBV7-3 and TRBJ1-5; D unclear. Germline lookup yields CDR1 SGHTA and CDR2 FQGTGA. CDR3 length: 15 residues. Trimming stripped 3 bases from V and 4 bases from J, with 13 bases between. The CDR3 protein is CASSFPGRRNQPQHF. The CDR3 nucleotides are TGTGCCAGCAGCTTCCCGGGTCGGCGAAATCAGCCCCAGCATTTT. Supplemented by reference TRBV7-3 and TRBJ1-5, the full variable domain reads GAGVSQTPSNKVTEKGKYVELRCDPISGHTALYWYRQSLGQGPEFLIYFQGTGAADDSGLPNDRFFAVRPEGSVSTLKIQRTERGDSAVYLCASSFPGRRNQPQHFGDGTRLSIL.

The chain links TRBV2 to TRBJ2-5, with unresolved D. CDR3 size: 14 residues. The V gene's germline CDR1 is SNHLY and CDR2 FYNNEI. Trimming stripped 6 bases from V and 2 bases from J, with 13 bases between. CDR3 sequence (DNA): TGTGCCAGCAGACTTTCAGGATTGCAAGAGACCCAGTACTTC. It encodes CASRLSGLQETQYF. The whole variable domain, remainder taken from reference TRBV2 and TRBJ2-5, is EPEVTQTPSHQVTQMGQEVILRCVPISNHLYFYWYRQILGQKVEFLVSFYNNEISEKSEIFDDQFSVERPDGSNFTLKIRSTKLEDSAMYFCASRLSGLQETQYFGPGTRLLVL.

The rearrangement links TRBV6-7 to TRBJ1-3, with 9 positions matching TRBD1. TRBV6-7 is flagged as an ORF with uncertain function. This CDR3 has 16 amino acids. V lost 8 bases, J lost 4 bases, and 12 bases stayed unmatched. The CDR3 bases are TGTGCCAGCCCAAATCCGGACAGGGGCCCGGGAAACACCATATATTTT. It encodes CASPNPDRGPGNTIYF.

J is TRBJ2-7 and V is TRBV7-9; 8 bases are a match to TRBD1. The CDR3 is 14 residues long. The V gene end was trimmed by 1 base and the J gene end by 7 bases; junction bases not matched to a gene: 6. CDR1 and CDR2 from the germline V gene are SEHNR and FQNEAQ (reference sequence). In DNA, the CDR3 is TGTGCCAGCAGCTTAGGTCCGGGACAGGAAGAGCAGTACTTC. As protein: CASSLGPGQEEQYF.

The rearrangement links TRBV20-1 to TRBJ2-3; D call uncertain. V shed 0 bases and J shed 6 bases, with 4 bases lying between them. CDR1 and CDR2 from the germline V gene are DFQATT and SNEGSKA (reference sequence). There are 11 residues in the CDR3. The CDR3 loop reads CSARDLDTQYF. The CDR3 DNA is TGCAGTGCTAGAGATCTGGATACGCAGTATTTT.

This chain connects TRBV2 to TRBJ1-1; D perhaps matches TRBD1 (6 bases). The CDR3 is 14 amino acids. Germline V lookup: CDR1 SNHLY, CDR2 FYNNEI. V lost 2 bases to trimming and J lost 10 bases, with 17 bases between them. The DNA for the CDR3 is TGTGCCAGCAGTGAAACGGGTGGCATAGGGGGAGCTTTCTTT. As protein: CASSETGGIGGAFF.

The rearrangement joins TRBV15 to TRBJ2-3, with 7 positions matching TRBD1. CDR3 length equals 15 residues. Germline CDR1 and CDR2: LNHNV and YYDKDF (reference sequence). The J segment lost 4 bases and the V segment lost 0 bases, leaving 4 bases of the junction unmatched. This CDR3 is CATSREQGTADTQYF. In DNA form, the CDR3 reads TGTGCCACCAGCAGAGAACAGGGGACCGCAGATACGCAGTATTTT.

The J gene is TRBJ2-1, the V gene TRBV5-4; tentative D call: TRBD2 (5 bases). The CDR3 is made up of 18 amino acids. Germline values: CDR1 SGHNT, CDR2 YYREEE (reference sequence). With 0 bases removed from V and 7 bases from J, the gap between germline ends came to 23 bases. The CDR3 coding sequence is TGTGCCAGCAGCTTGGATACTAGATCGAACAAACGTCAAAATGAGCAGTTCTTC. This codes for CASSLDTRSNKRQNEQFF.

This clone was observed a few times. The chain couples TRBV6-4 to TRBJ2-3; 15 nucleotides align to TRBD2. Germline V gene sequence: CDR1 MRHNA, CDR2 SNTAGT. The CDR3 spans 16 residues. The junction had 1 base not matched to a gene; V was cut back by 4 bases and J by 2 bases. CDR3 loop: CASSGTSGGATDTQYF. Written as DNA, the CDR3 is TGTGCCAGCAGTGGGACTAGCGGGGGGGCCACAGATACGCAGTATTTT.

The J gene is TRBJ2-7, the V gene TRBV27; 15 bases map to TRBD2. Germline V gene lookup returns CDR1 MNHEY and CDR2 SMNVEV (reference sequence). This CDR3 has 18 residues. V trimming: 1 base; J trimming: 2 bases; junction bases outside the gene matches: 6. CDR3 residues: CASSLFGTSGGPPYEQYF. CDR3 DNA sequence: TGTGCCAGCAGTTTATTTGGGACTAGCGGGGGGCCCCCCTACGAGCAGTACTTC.

The rearrangement joins TRBV19 to TRBJ1-2, with D unclear. Germline V gene lookup returns CDR1 LNHDA and CDR2 SQIVND (reference sequence). The V and J ends lost 7 bases and 4 bases respectively, with 16 bases between them. The CDR3 is made up of 14 amino acids. The CDR3 DNA is TGTGCCAGTATTCGCACGGGAGGGTCCTATGGCTACACCTTC. Residues: CASIRTGGSYGYTF. The whole variable domain, filled in from reference TRBV19 and TRBJ1-2, reads DGGITQSPKYLFRKEGQNVTLSCEQNLNHDAMYWYRQDPGQGLRLIYYSQIVNDFQKGDIAEGYSVSREKKESFPLTVTSAQKNPTAFYLCASIRTGGSYGYTFGSGTRLTVV.

This clone occurred a few times. This rearrangement joins TRBV5-6 to TRBJ1-4; 8 nucleotides line up with TRBD1. CDR3 length: 17 residues. Per germline, CDR1 SGHDT and CDR2 YYEEEE. The V and J ends lost 1 base and 8 bases, in that order; junction bases with no gene match: 13. CDR3: CASSLIPRTGMVEKLFF. The CDR3, as DNA: TGTGCCAGCAGCTTGATCCCCCGGACAGGGATGGTAGAAAAACTGTTTTTT.